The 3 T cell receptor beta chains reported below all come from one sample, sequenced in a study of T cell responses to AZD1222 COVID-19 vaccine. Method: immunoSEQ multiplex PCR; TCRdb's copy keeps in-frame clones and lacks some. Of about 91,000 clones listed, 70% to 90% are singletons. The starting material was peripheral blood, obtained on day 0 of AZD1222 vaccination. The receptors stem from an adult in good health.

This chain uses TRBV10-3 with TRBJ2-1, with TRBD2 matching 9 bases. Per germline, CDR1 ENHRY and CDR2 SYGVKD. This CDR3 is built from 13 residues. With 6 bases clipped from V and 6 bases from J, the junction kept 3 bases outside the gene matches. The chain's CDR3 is CAIRSGLANEQFF. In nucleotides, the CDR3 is TGTGCCATCAGATCGGGACTAGCCAATGAGCAGTTCTTC.

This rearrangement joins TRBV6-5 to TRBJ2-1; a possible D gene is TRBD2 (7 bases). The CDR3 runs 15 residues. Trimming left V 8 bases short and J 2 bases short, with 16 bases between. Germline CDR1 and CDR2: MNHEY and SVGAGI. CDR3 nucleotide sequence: TGTGCCAGCTATAACGGGCGGGGGCCCTACAATGAGCAGTTCTTC. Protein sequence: CASYNGRGPYNEQFF.

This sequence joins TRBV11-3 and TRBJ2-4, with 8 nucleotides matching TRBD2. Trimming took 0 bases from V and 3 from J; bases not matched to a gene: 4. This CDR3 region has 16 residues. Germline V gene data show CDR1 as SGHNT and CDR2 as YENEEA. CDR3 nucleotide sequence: TGTGCCAGCAGCTTAGATCGGACTAGCCGCAAAAACATTCAGTACTTC. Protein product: CASSLDRTSRKNIQYF.